These T cell receptor beta chains were read from a single sample in a study of blood T cell repertoires in COVID-19. The table came from immunoSEQ multiplex PCR; TCRdb's copy has only in-frame clones and leaves some out. The table has roughly 410,000 clones, about 90% seen once. Material for sequencing was peripheral blood. The receptors shown here come from a middle-aged man with acute or convalescent COVID-19. Both conserved end residues are part of each CDR3. D genes are given only for firm matches. Only some rows state a clone size, as once, few, many or a class for expanded clones.

CDR3,DNA,size,D,V,J
CASSEIPGGGEDEQYF,TGTGCCAGCAGTGAAATCCCCGGTGGCGGGGAGGACGAGCAGTACTTC,-,-,TRBV6-1,TRBJ2-7
CASSLKDRALTGELFF,TGTGCCAGCAGCTTAAAAGACAGGGCCCTCACCGGGGAGCTGTTTTTT,-,TRBD1,TRBV7-8,TRBJ2-2
CASSLSAGAGEQYF,TGTGCCAGCAGCTTAAGCGCGGGCGCCGGGGAGCAGTACTTC,-,-,TRBV11-2,TRBJ2-7
CASSSQGARPLHF,TGTGCCAGCAGCTCCCAGGGGGCCCGTCCCCTCCACTTT,-,TRBD1,TRBV7-3,TRBJ1-6
CAISGGQGRNQPQHF,TGTGCCATCAGTGGTGGACAGGGCCGCAATCAGCCCCAGCATTTT,-,TRBD1,TRBV10-3,TRBJ1-5
CASSWEADNSPLHF,TGTGCCAGCAGCTGGGAGGCAGATAATTCACCCCTCCACTTT,once,-,TRBV5-6,TRBJ1-6
CASSVEGTGMNYGYTF,TGTGCCAGCAGCGTAGAAGGGACAGGGATGAACTATGGCTACACCTTC,-,TRBD1,TRBV9,TRBJ1-2
CASSELPGNRNEQYF,TGTGCCAGCAGTGAATTACCAGGTAATAGGAACGAGCAGTACTTC,once,-,TRBV6-1,TRBJ2-7
CASSLALGTGSNEQFF,TGTGCCAGCAGCTTAGCTTTGGGGACAGGGTCGAATGAGCAGTTCTTC,once,TRBD1,TRBV11-3,TRBJ2-1
CATSRVGPYEQYF,TGTGCCACCAGCAGAGTGGGCCCTTACGAGCAGTACTTC,few,-,TRBV15,TRBJ2-7
CASSPDSLNEKLFF,TGTGCCAGCAGTCCGGACAGCCTGAATGAAAAACTGTTTTTT,-,-,TRBV2,TRBJ1-4
CAIGDDRGLGYTF,TGTGCCATCGGGGACGACAGGGGGCTTGGCTACACCTTC,-,TRBD1,TRBV10-3,TRBJ1-2
CASSFLAGQGYGYTF,TGTGCCAGCAGCTTCCTCGCGGGACAGGGCTATGGCTACACCTTC,-,TRBD1,TRBV5-8,TRBJ1-2
CASSSPTAGQPQHF,TGTGCCAGCAGTTCCCCCACCGCAGGTCAGCCCCAGCATTTT,-,-,TRBV27,TRBJ1-5
CASSRQGLGDEQFF,TGTGCCAGCAGTAGACAGGGGCTCGGGGATGAGCAGTTCTTC,once,TRBD1,TRBV2,TRBJ2-1
CAWSVLAGEAFF,TGTGCCTGGAGTGTACTCGCAGGGGAAGCTTTCTTT,-,-,TRBV30,TRBJ1-1
CASSPLTGGGYGYTF,TGTGCCAGCAGCCCCCTAACAGGGGGCGGCTATGGCTACACCTTC,-,TRBD1,TRBV5-6,TRBJ1-2
CSVKGLAGYHEQYF,TGCAGCGTAAAGGGACTAGCGGGATATCACGAGCAGTACTTC,-,TRBD2,TRBV29-1,TRBJ2-7
CASSLGGRGTSSYEQYF,TGTGCCAGCAGCTTAGGTGGCAGGGGGACGAGCTCCTACGAGCAGTACTTC,-,TRBD1,TRBV7-9,TRBJ2-7
CATKDRGLEKLFF,TGTGCCACCAAGGACAGGGGGCTTGAAAAACTGTTTTTT,-,TRBD1,TRBV19,TRBJ1-4
CASSLLTTSYEQYF,TGTGCCAGCAGTCTACTTACTACCTCCTACGAGCAGTACTTC,-,-,TRBV2,TRBJ2-7
CASSPRGHGETQYF,TGTGCCAGCAGTCCCAGGGGGCACGGGGAGACCCAGTACTTC,once,TRBD1,TRBV2,TRBJ2-5
CASSVRVGGNQPQHF,TGTGCCAGCAGTGTCAGGGTGGGCGGCAATCAGCCCCAGCATTTT,-,-,TRBV2,TRBJ1-5
CASNNPSNAGELFF,TGTGCCAGCAACAACCCCTCCAATGCCGGGGAGCTGTTTTTT,-,-,TRBV6-5,TRBJ2-2
CASSYSKQGADYGYTF,TGTGCCAGCAGTTACTCGAAACAGGGGGCGGACTATGGCTACACCTTC,-,TRBD1,TRBV6-6,TRBJ1-2
CASSVEQGGSPLHF,TGTGCCAGCAGCGTAGAACAGGGCGGTTCACCCCTCCACTTT,-,-,TRBV9,TRBJ1-6
CASSFGGGELFF,TGTGCCAGCAGTTTCGGTGGCGGGGAGCTGTTTTTT,-,-,TRBV27,TRBJ2-2
CASSLAREGNQPQHF,TGTGCCAGCAGCTTGGCCAGGGAAGGGAATCAGCCCCAGCATTTT,-,-,TRBV5-6,TRBJ1-5